This T cell receptor beta chain was observed in a study of blood T cell repertoires in COVID-19. Study details: Donors in the United States, Italy and Spain gave samples during acute or convalescent COVID-19. T cells, B-cell-depleted T cells, or PBMCs provided the cDNA or gDNA that served as material.

Clones were sequenced by immunoSEQ multiplex PCR, and TCRdb holds only the in-frame ones, with some missing. In the table there are over 150,000 clones, 83% of which are singletons. Germline-derived CDR1 and CDR2 are MDHEN and SYDVKM. Trimming removed 7 bases from V and 2 bases from J, with 3 bases in between. The CDR3 sequence is 11 residues long. Sequencing was performed on peripheral blood. This clonotype was sampled from a woman in her seventies who had recovered from COVID-19. This sequence joins TRBV28 and TRBJ1-5, with no clear D. CDR3 in amino acids: CASTGNQPQHF. The CDR3 nucleotides are TGTGCCAGCACGGGCAATCAGCCCCAGCATTTT. The whole variable domain, filled in from reference TRBV28 and TRBJ1-5, reads DVKVTQSSRYLVKRTGEKVFLECVQDMDHENMFWYRQDPGLGLRLIYFSYDVKMKEKGDIPEGYSVSREKKERFSLILESASTNQTSMYLCASTGNQPQHFGDGTRLSIL.